One and the same sample provided the 20 T cell receptor beta chains below, sequenced in a study of T cells in Graves' hyperthyroidism and ophthalmopathy. From RNA transcripts, TCR beta CDR3 regions were amplified. First-round RT-PCR targeting the TCR CDR3 was performed with the HTBI primer set. TCRdb recomputed calls from the multiplex PCR reads with MiXCR, one row per CDR3 protein. The sample lists roughly 380,000 distinct CDR3 sequences; approximately 20% were seen once. Material for sequencing was blood. These receptors were taken from a woman younger than 30 with Graves' hyperthyroidism.

This clonotype was seen repeatedly, ten times or more. This chain joins TRBV20-1 and TRBJ1-2, with unresolved D. The CDR3 is 13 amino acids. Germline CDR1 is DFQATT and CDR2 is SNEGSKA (reference sequence). Between the trimmed V and J ends, which lost 3 bases and 6 bases, there was a span of 14 bases. The CDR3 nucleotides are TGCAGTGCTAGTGGGAGGATGCAGAATGGCTACACCTTC. The encoded protein is CSASGRMQNGYTF.

In regard to this clonotype: The junction differs from germline at one of its ends, possibly a read error. The gene calls are TRBV11-2 and TRBJ1-1; the D is unclear. This CDR3 comprises 12 residues. Germline CDR1 is SGHAT and CDR2 is FQNNGV. This chain's CDR3 is CANSFANTEAFF. CDR3 nucleotides: TGTGCCAACAGCTTCGCGAACACTGAAGCTTTCTTT.

This chain joins TRBV12-3 or TRBV12-4 and TRBJ1-2; D remains unclear. V was trimmed by 6 bases and J by 8 bases, leaving 25 bases between them. This CDR3 has 16 residues. This CDR3 reads CASSRSLNAVKAGYTF. Written as DNA, the CDR3 is TGTGCCAGCAGCCGAAGTTTAAACGCAGTTAAAGCGGGCTACACCTTC.

CDR3 residues: CASSQSVPNTEAFF. DNA for the CDR3: TGTGCCAGCAGCCAATCCGTACCGAACACTGAAGCTTTCTTT. This chain uses TRBV3-1 with TRBJ1-1, with D hard to call. The CDR3 runs to 14 residues. The germline V gene has CDR1 LGHDT and CDR2 YNNKEL (reference sequence). Trimming removed 2 bases from V and 1 base from J, with 8 bases in between.

A few counts support this clonotype. The gene calls are TRBV7-2 and TRBJ2-3; no definite D call. The CDR3 has 14 residues. Trimming took 1 base from V and 0 from J, leaving 5 bases between them. CDR1 and CDR2 from the germline V gene are SGHTA and FQGNSA. This chain's CDR3 is CASSLVGSTDTQYF. CDR3 DNA: TGTGCCAGCAGCTTAGTAGGCAGCACAGATACGCAGTATTTT.

This clonotype showed up many times. The genes are TRBV12-3 or TRBV12-4 and TRBJ2-4, with 7 bases lining up with TRBD1. J gave up 8 bases and V 5 bases, and 12 bases lay outside the gene matches. The CDR3 loop spans 15 amino acids. This CDR3 is CASSPLTGRYYIQYF. CDR3 in DNA: TGTGCCAGCAGTCCGCTGACAGGGCGGTACTACATTCAGTACTTC.

This clonotype appeared a few times. This chain uses TRBV30 with TRBJ1-6, with 8 bases identical to TRBD1. Germline V gene lookup returns CDR1 GTSNPN and CDR2 SVGIG (reference sequence). The CDR3 runs to 14 residues. Trimming at V came to 3 bases and at J to 13 bases, leaving 11 bases not matched to a gene. The CDR3 DNA follows: TGTGCCTGGAGGGGCGGACAGGGAGGTCTCCCCCTCCACTTT. Residues: CAWRGGQGGLPLHF.

Comments on this clonotype: This could be a read error, since a much larger clone is one nucleotide away. The chain couples TRBV5-1 to TRBJ1-1; D not resolved. The CDR3 totals 16 residues. Germline loops: CDR1 SGHRS, CDR2 YFSETQ. The CDR3 coding sequence is TGCGCCGGCAGCTTGCGGGCCCCATTAGGGCACACTGAAGCTTTCTTT. Its protein product is CAGSLRAPLGHTEAFF.

Ten or more counts support this clonotype. The chain combines TRBV9 with TRBJ1-5; weak D call: TRBD1 (5 bases). V dropped 3 bases and J dropped 2 bases, with 9 bases sitting between them. The CDR3 is 14 residues long. Germline-derived CDR1 and CDR2 are SGDLS and YYNGEE. The CDR3 coding sequence is TGTGCCAGCAGCGAAGGGGACGGCAATCAGCCCCAGCATTTT. Amino acids: CASSEGDGNQPQHF.

The sample holds many counts of this clonotype. The J gene is TRBJ2-4, the V gene TRBV12-3 or TRBV12-4; TRBD2 matches at 7 bases. There are 13 residues in the CDR3. The ends lost 4 bases at V and 5 bases at J; junction bases unmatched: 2. The CDR3: CASSSRGENIQYF. DNA of the CDR3: TGTGCCAGCAGTTCCCGGGGGGAAAACATTCAGTACTTC.

This clonotype was counted once. The genes are TRBV13 and TRBJ2-7, with D hard to call. Germline loops: CDR1 PRHDT, CDR2 FYEKMQ (reference sequence). V gave up 5 bases and J gave up 5 bases, with 13 bases separating them. The CDR3 is 13 amino acids. The CDR3 here is CASSKTWVDEQYF. The CDR3 DNA is TGTGCCAGCAGCAAGACATGGGTGGACGAGCAGTACTTC.

This clonotype showed up just a few times. V is TRBV2 and J is TRBJ1-5; D unclear. Germline values: CDR1 SNHLY, CDR2 FYNNEI. The V end was cut by 6 bases, the J end by 9 bases, with 18 bases between. This CDR3 spans 14 amino acids. The CDR3 DNA reads TGTGCCAGCAGCCGGGCTCTTCTCAGCGCGCCCCAGCATTTT. Amino acids: CASSRALLSAPQHF.

This clonotype was seen at least ten times. The chain joins TRBV4-1 to TRBJ2-2; D may be TRBD1 (5 bases). The germline V gene encodes CDR1 MGHRA and CDR2 YSYEKL. The CDR3 consists of 16 residues. Trimming took off 1 base at V and 1 base at J, with 10 bases between the two ends. This CDR3 reads CASSQGWGQNTGELFF. Here the CDR3 DNA reads TGCGCCAGCAGCCAAGGGTGGGGCCAGAACACCGGGGAGCTGTTTTTT.

This clonotype was recorded many times. V is TRBV13 and J is TRBJ1-1, with D hard to call. Trimming took off 0 bases at V and 7 bases at J, with 12 bases between the two ends. The CDR3 consists of 14 residues. Germline CDR1 is PRHDT and CDR2 is FYEKMQ (reference sequence). The CDR3 region is CASSLGRRLHEAFF. CDR3 nucleotides: TGTGCCAGCAGCTTAGGGAGGCGGTTACATGAAGCTTTCTTT.

This clonotype was recorded at least ten times. This sequence joins TRBV10-3 and TRBJ1-1; TRBD1 matches 8 bases. The CDR3 is 14 residues long. CDR1 is ENHRY and CDR2 is SYGVKD in the germline V gene. After removal of 7 bases from V and 0 bases from J, the junction contained 4 bases not matched to a gene. CDR3 amino acids: CAIKGTGLNTEAFF. In DNA form, the CDR3 reads TGTGCCATCAAAGGGACAGGCTTGAACACTGAAGCTTTCTTT.

This clonotype has just a few counts. The J gene is TRBJ1-1, the V gene TRBV12-3 or TRBV12-4; 7 nucleotides match TRBD1. Trimming removed 3 bases from V and 5 bases from J; junction bases left unmatched: 6. This CDR3 comprises 14 residues. The DNA for the CDR3 is TGTGCCAGCAGTTTTTCCCAGGGGGGGACTGAAGCTTTCTTT. Residues: CASSFSQGGTEAFF.

Ten or more counts support this clonotype. The gene calls are TRBV2 and TRBJ2-2; 9 bases fit TRBD1. Germline CDR1 reads SNHLY; CDR2 reads FYNNEI. Germline trimming cut 6 bases from V and 6 bases from J; bases unmatched to any gene: 2. This CDR3 has 13 amino acids. The CDR3 DNA reads as TGTGCCAGCAGGCGACAGGGGGCCGGGGAGCTGTTTTTT. Translated: CASRRQGAGELFF.

This clonotype has at least ten counts. The genes are TRBV28 and TRBJ2-5, with D perhaps assigned TRBD1 or TRBD2 (6 bases each). Trimming left V 4 bases short and J 5 bases short, with 14 bases between. This CDR3 region has 14 residues. CDR1 is MDHEN, CDR2 SYDVKM, per germline. CDR3 sequence reads: CASSWGDIGETQYF. The CDR3 nucleotides are TGTGCCAGCAGTTGGGGGGACATAGGGGAGACCCAGTACTTC. Full variable domain (missing parts from reference TRBV28 and TRBJ2-5): DVKVTQSSRYLVKRTGEKVFLECVQDMDHENMFWYRQDPGLGLRLIYFSYDVKMKEKGDIPEGYSVSREKKERFSLILESASTNQTSMYLCASSWGDIGETQYFGPGTRLLVL.

In this sample, this clonotype turned up once. One end of the junction does not line up with germline, which may come from a read error. The chain has TRBV20-1 and TRBJ1-5; tentative D call: TRBD1 (6 bases). This CDR3 contains 15 residues. Per germline, CDR1 DFQATT and CDR2 SNEGSKA (reference sequence). The CDR3 is CSAIGWGLRMEPQHF. The CDR3 nucleotides are TGCAGTGCTATCGGCTGGGGGCTAAGAATGGAGCCTCAGCATTTT.

This clonotype has just one count. The gene calls are TRBV7-2 and TRBJ1-2; D may be TRBD1 (6 bases). Germline V gene data show CDR1 as SGHTA and CDR2 as FQGNSA. V was cut by 5 bases and J by 8 bases, with 15 bases left in between. The CDR3 sequence is 13 residues long. The CDR3 sequence: CASSLQGSGGYTF. DNA for the CDR3: TGTGCCAGCAGCCTACAGGGTTCAGGAGGCTACACCTTC.